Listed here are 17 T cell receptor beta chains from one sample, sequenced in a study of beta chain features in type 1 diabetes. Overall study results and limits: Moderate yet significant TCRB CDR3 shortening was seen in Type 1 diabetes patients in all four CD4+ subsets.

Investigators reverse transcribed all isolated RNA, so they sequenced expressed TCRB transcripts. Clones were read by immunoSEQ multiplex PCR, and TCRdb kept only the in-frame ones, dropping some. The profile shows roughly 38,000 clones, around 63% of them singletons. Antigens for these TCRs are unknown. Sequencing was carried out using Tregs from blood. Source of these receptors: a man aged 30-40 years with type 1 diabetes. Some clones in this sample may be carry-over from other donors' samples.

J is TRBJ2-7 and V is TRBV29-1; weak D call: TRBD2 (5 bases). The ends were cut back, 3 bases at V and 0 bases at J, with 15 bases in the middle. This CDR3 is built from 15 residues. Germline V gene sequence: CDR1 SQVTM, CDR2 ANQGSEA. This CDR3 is CSVEDGLLGSYEQYF. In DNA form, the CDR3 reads TGCAGCGTTGAGGACGGACTCCTTGGCTCCTACGAGCAGTACTTC.

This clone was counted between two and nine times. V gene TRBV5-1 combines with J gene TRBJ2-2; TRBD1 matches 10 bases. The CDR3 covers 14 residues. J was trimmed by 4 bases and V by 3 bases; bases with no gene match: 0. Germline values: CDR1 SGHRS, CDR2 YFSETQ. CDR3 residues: CASSWTGGTGELFF. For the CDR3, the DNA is TGCGCCAGCAGCTGGACAGGGGGCACCGGGGAGCTGTTTTTT.

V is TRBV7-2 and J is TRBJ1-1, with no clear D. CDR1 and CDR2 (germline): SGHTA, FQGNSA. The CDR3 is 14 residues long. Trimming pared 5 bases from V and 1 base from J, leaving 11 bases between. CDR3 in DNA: TGTGCCAGCAGCCCCCTTGGCAGGAACACTGAAGCTTTCTTT. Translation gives CASSPLGRNTEAFF.

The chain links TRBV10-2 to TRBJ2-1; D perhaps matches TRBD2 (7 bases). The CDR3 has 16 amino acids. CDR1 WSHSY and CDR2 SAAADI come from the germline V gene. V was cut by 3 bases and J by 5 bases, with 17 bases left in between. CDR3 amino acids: CASSDPGRGNDNEQFF. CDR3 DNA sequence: TGCGCCAGCAGTGACCCGGGGAGGGGGAACGACAATGAGCAGTTCTTC.

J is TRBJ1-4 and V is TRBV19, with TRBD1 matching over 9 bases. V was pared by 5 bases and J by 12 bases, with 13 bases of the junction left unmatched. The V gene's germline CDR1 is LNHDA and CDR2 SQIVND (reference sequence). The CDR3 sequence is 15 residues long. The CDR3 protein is CASSPPWTGVKELFF. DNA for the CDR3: TGTGCCAGTAGTCCTCCCTGGACAGGGGTGAAGGAACTGTTTTTT.

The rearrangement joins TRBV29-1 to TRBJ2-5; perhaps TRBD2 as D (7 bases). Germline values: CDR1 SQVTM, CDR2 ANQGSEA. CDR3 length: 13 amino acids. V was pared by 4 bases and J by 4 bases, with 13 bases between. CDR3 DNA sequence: TGCAGCGTTGTTCGGGGGGCTGGAGAGACCCAGTACTTC. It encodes CSVVRGAGETQYF.

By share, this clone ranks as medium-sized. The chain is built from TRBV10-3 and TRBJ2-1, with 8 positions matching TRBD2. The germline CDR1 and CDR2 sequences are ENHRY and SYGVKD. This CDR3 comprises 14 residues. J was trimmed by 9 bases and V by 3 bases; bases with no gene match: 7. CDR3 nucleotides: TGTGCCATCAGTGAATCGGGGGGGCCGGGTGAGCAGTTCTTC. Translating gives CAISESGGPGEQFF.

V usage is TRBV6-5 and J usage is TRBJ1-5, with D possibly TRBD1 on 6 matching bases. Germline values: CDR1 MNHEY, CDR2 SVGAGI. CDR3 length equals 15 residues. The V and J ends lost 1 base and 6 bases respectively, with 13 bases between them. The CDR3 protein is CASSYYTGMGQPQHF. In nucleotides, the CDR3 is TGTGCCAGCAGTTACTACACAGGGATGGGTCAGCCCCAGCATTTT.

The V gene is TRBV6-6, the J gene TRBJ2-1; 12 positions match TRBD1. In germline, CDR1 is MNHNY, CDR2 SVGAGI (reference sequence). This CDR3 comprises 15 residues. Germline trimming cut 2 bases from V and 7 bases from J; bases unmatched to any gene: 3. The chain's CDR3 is CASSYGTGGLNEQFF. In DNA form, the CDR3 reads TGTGCCAGCAGTTACGGGACAGGGGGCTTGAATGAGCAGTTCTTC.

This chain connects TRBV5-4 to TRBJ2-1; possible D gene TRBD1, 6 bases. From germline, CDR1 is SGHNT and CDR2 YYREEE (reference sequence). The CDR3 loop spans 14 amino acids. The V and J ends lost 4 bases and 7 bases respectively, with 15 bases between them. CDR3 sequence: CASSRNQGRNEQFF. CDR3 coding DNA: TGTGCCAGCAGCCGTAACCAGGGGAGAAATGAGCAGTTCTTC.

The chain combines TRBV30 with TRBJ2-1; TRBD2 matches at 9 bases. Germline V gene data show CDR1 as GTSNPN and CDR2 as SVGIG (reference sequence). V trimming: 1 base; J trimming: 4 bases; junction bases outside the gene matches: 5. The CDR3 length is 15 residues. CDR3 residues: CAWSGISGGYNEQFF. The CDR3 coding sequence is TGTGCCTGGAGTGGAATTAGCGGGGGTTACAATGAGCAGTTCTTC.

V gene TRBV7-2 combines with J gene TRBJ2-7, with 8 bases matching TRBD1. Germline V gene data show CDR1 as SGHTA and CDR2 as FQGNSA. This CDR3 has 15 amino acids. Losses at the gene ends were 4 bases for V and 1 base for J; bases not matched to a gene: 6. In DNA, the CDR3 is TGTGCCAGCAGCTACACCGGGACAGGATCCTACGAGCAGTACTTC. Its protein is CASSYTGTGSYEQYF.

CDR3 DNA: TGTGCCAGCATACGGGGGGTTGTTGGCACAGATACGCAGTATTTT. This sequence encodes CASIRGVVGTDTQYF. V usage is TRBV7-6 and J usage is TRBJ2-3; 7 bases agree with TRBD2. Trimming removed 7 bases from V and 1 base from J; junction bases left unmatched: 8. The germline V gene encodes CDR1 SGHVS and CDR2 FNYEAQ. This CDR3 comprises 15 residues.

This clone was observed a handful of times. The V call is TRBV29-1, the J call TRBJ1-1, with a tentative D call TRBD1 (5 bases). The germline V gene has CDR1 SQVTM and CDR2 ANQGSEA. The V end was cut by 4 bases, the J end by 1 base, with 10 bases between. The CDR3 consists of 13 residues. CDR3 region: CSVAQGTNTEAFF. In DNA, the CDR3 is TGCAGCGTTGCGCAGGGAACGAACACTGAAGCTTTCTTT.

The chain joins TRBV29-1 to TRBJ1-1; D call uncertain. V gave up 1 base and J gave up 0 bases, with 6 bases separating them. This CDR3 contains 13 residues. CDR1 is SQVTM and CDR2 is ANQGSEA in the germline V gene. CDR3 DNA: TGCAGCGTTGAAGGGCATTTGAACACTGAAGCTTTCTTT. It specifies CSVEGHLNTEAFF.

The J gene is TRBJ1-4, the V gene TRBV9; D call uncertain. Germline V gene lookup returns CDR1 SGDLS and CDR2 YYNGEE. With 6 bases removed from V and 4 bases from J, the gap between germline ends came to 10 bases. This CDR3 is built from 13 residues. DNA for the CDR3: TGTGCCAGCAATACTGGTAATAATGAAAAACTGTTTTTT. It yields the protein CASNTGNNEKLFF.

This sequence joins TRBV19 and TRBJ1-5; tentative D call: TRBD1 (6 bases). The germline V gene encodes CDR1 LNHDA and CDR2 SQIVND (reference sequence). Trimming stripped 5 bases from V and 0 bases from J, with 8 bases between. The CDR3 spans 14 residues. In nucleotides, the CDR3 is TGTGCCAGTAGTGGGGACATTAGCAATCAGCCCCAGCATTTT. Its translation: CASSGDISNQPQHF.